Listed below are T cell receptor beta chains from one sample, sequenced in a study. TCRdb reprocessed the RT-PCR reads with MiXCR, giving one entry per CDR3 protein. The sample lists around 700,000 distinct CDR3 sequences, 11% to 15% occurring once. Sequencing was done on a sample of memory CD4+ T cells from blood. The source is a female donor in good health, serving as a healthy control. CDR3s include the opening cysteine and the closing phenylalanine or tryptophan. Each record gives: J gene, D gene, V gene, clone size, CDR3 protein, CDR3 DNA. A D gene is named only where the DNA matches it firmly. Clone size, where shown, is once, few, many, or a class for clones that have expanded.

j_gene: TRBJ2-5; d_gene: TRBD2; v_gene: TRBV20-1; abundance: many; CDR3aa: CSASQREGQETQYF; CDR3nt: TGCAGTGCTAGCCAGCGGGAGGGCCAAGAGACCCAGTACTTC
j_gene: TRBJ2-5; d_gene: NA; v_gene: TRBV6-5; abundance: few; CDR3aa: CASSYASGEYRGQYF; CDR3nt: TGTGCCAGCAGTTACGCATCTGGGGAGTATAGAGGCCAGTACTTC
j_gene: TRBJ2-7; d_gene: TRBD2; v_gene: TRBV28; abundance: once; CDR3aa: CASSPHFKLAGGLSYEQYF; CDR3nt: TGTGCCAGCAGCCCCCACTTCAAACTAGCGGGAGGCCTCTCCTACGAGCAGTACTTC
j_gene: TRBJ2-1; d_gene: TRBD2; v_gene: TRBV24-1; abundance: few; CDR3aa: CATSGTSGIGSYNEQFF; CDR3nt: TGTGCCACCAGTGGGACTAGCGGGATCGGGTCCTACAATGAGCAGTTCTTC
j_gene: TRBJ2-2; d_gene: NA; v_gene: TRBV24-1; abundance: NA; CDR3aa: CATSDVRGIPLRGELFF; CDR3nt: TGTGCCACCAGTGATGTCCGGGGCATCCCGTTACGCGGGGAGCTGTTTTTT
j_gene: TRBJ2-3; d_gene: NA; v_gene: TRBV20-1; abundance: NA; CDR3aa: CSASDSRATDTQYF; CDR3nt: TGCAGTGCTAGTGACAGCCGGGCCACAGATACGCAGTATTTT
j_gene: TRBJ1-1; d_gene: TRBD1; v_gene: TRBV10-3; abundance: many; CDR3aa: CAISSPTGGNTEAFF; CDR3nt: TGTGCCATCAGTAGCCCAACAGGGGGCAATACTGAAGCTTTCTTT
j_gene: TRBJ2-3; d_gene: NA; v_gene: TRBV29-1; abundance: NA; CDR3aa: CSVEVATTDTQYF; CDR3nt: TGCAGCGTTGAAGTGGCTACGACAGATACGCAGTATTTT
j_gene: TRBJ2-3; d_gene: NA; v_gene: TRBV7-3; abundance: many; CDR3aa: CASSPRLGGAGSTDTQYF; CDR3nt: TGTGCCAGCAGCCCCCGCCTTGGGGGTGCAGGGAGCACAGATACGCAGTATTTT
j_gene: TRBJ2-7; d_gene: NA; v_gene: TRBV29-1; abundance: many; CDR3aa: CSVEAATGFEQYF; CDR3nt: TGCAGCGTTGAAGCCGCCACAGGGTTCGAGCAGTACTTC